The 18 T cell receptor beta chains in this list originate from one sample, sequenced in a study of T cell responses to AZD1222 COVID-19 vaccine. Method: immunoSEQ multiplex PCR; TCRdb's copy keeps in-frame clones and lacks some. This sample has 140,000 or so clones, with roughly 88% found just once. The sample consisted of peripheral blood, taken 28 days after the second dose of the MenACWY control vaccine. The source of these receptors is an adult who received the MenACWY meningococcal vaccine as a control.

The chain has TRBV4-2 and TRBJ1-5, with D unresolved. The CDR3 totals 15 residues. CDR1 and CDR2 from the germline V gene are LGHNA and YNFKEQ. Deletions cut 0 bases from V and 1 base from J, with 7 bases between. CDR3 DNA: TGTGCCAGCAGCCAAGATCAGGACAGCAATCAGCCCCAGCATTTT. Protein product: CASSQDQDSNQPQHF.

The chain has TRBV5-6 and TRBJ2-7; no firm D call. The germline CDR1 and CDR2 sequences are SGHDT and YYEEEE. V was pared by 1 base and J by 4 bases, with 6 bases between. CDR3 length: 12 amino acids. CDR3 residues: CASSLSGYEQYF. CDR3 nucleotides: TGTGCCAGCAGCTTGTCCGGGTACGAGCAGTACTTC.

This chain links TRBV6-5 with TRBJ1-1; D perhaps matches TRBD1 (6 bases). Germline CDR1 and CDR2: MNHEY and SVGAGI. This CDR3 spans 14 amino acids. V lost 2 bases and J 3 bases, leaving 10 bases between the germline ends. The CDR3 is CASSYGGADTEAFF. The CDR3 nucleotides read TGTGCCAGCAGTTACGGGGGCGCCGACACTGAAGCTTTCTTT.

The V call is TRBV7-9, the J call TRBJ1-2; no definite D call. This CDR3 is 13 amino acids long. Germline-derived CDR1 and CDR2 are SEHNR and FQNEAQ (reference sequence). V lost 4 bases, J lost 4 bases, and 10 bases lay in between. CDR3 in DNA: TGTGCCAGCAGCTCAGGACTCCTCTATGGCTACACCTTC. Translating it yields CASSSGLLYGYTF.

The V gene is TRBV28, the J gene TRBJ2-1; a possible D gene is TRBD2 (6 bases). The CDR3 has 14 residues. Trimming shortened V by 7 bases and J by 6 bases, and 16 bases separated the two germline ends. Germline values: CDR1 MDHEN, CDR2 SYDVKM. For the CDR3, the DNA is TGTGCCAGCATCCTTGGGGGGATTGGCAATGAGCAGTTCTTC. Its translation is CASILGGIGNEQFF.

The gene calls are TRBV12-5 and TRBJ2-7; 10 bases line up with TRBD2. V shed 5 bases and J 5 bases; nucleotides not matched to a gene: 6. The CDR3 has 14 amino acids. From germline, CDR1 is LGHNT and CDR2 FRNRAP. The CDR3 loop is CASGLAGATHEQYF. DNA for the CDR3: TGTGCTAGTGGTCTAGCGGGAGCGACCCACGAGCAGTACTTC.

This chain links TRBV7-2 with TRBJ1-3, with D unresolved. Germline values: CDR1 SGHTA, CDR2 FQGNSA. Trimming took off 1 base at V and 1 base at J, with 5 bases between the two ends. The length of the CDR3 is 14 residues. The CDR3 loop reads CASSLVPSGNTIYF. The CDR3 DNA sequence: TGTGCCAGCAGCTTAGTTCCGTCTGGAAACACCATATATTTT. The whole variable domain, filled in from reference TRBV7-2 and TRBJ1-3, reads GAGVSQSPSNKVTEKGKDVELRCDPISGHTALYWYRQSLGQGLEFLIYFQGNSAPDKSGLPSDRFSAERTGGSVSTLTIQRTQQEDSAVYLCASSLVPSGNTIYFGEGSWLTVV.

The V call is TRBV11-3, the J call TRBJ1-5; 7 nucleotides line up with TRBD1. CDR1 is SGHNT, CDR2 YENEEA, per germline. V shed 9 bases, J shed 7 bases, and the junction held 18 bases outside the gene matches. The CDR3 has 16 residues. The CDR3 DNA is TGTGCCAGGGGGGGGGCTGGACAGGCCCCAAACCAGCCCCAGCATTTT. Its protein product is CARGGAGQAPNQPQHF. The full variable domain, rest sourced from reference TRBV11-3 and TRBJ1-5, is EAGVVQSPRYKIIEKKQPVAFWCNPISGHNTLYWYLQNLGQGPELLIRYENEEAVDDSQLPKDRFSAERLKGVDSTLKIQPAELGDSAVYLCARGGAGQAPNQPQHFGDGTRLSIL.

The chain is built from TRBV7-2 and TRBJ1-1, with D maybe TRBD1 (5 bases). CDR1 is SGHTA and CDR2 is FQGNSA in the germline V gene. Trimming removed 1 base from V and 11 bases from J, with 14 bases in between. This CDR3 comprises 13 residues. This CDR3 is CASSLDTGSWAFF. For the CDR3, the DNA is TGTGCCAGCAGCTTAGACACAGGATCTTGGGCTTTCTTT.

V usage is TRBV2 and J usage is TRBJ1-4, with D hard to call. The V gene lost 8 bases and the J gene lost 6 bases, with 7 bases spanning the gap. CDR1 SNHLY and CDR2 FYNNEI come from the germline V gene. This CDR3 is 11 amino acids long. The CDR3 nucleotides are TGTGCCAGCGGATTTTATGAAAAACTGTTTTTT. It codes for CASGFYEKLFF.

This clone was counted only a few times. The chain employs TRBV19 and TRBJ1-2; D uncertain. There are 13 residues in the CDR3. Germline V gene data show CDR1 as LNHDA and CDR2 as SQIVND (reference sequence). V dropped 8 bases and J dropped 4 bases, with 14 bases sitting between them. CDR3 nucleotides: TGTGCCAGTCGAAGGGAGCCTATCTATGGCTACACCTTC. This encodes CASRREPIYGYTF.

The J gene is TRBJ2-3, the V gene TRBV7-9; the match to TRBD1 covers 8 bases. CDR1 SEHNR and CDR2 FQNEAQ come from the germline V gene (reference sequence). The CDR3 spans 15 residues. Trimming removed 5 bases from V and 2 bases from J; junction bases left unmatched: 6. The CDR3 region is CASSHGDRITDTQYF. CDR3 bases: TGTGCCAGCAGCCACGGGGACAGGATCACAGATACGCAGTATTTT.

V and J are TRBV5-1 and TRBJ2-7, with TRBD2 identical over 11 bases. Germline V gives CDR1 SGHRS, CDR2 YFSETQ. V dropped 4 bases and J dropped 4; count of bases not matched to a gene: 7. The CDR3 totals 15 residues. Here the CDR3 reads CASSHPGLAVYEQYF. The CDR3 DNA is TGCGCCAGCAGCCATCCGGGACTAGCGGTATACGAGCAGTACTTC.

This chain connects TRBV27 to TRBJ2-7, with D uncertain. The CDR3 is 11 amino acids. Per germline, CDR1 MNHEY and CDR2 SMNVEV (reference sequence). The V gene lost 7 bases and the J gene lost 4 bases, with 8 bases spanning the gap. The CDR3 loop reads CASMGNYEQYF. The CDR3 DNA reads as TGTGCCAGCATGGGGAATTACGAGCAGTACTTC.

The CDR3 region has the DNA TGTGCCAGCAGCGGAGAGGGGGTTGGGTACCAAGAGACCCAGTACTTC. It translates to CASSGEGVGYQETQYF. The rearrangement uses TRBV11-3 and TRBJ2-5, with D possibly being TRBD1 (6 bases). Germline V gene data show CDR1 as SGHNT and CDR2 as YENEEA. V dropped 5 bases and J dropped 0 bases, with 16 bases sitting between them. CDR3 size: 16 residues.

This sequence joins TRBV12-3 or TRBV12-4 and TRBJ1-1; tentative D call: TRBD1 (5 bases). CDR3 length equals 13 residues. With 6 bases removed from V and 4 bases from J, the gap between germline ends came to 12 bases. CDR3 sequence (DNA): TGTGCCAGCAGAACGTCGGGGGGCACTGAAGCTTTCTTT. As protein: CASRTSGGTEAFF.

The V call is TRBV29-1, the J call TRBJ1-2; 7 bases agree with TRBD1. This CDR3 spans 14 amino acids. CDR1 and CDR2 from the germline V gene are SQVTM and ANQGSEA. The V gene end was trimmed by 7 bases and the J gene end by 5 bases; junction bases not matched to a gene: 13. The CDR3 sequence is CSAQEGASPYGYTF. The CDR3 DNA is TGCAGCGCTCAAGAGGGGGCTAGTCCTTATGGCTACACCTTC.

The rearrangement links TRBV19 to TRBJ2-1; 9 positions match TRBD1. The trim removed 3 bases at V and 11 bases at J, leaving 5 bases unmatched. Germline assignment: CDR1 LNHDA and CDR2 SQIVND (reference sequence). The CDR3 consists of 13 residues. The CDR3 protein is CASSIRDREKQFF. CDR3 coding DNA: TGTGCCAGTAGTATCAGGGACAGGGAAAAGCAGTTCTTC.